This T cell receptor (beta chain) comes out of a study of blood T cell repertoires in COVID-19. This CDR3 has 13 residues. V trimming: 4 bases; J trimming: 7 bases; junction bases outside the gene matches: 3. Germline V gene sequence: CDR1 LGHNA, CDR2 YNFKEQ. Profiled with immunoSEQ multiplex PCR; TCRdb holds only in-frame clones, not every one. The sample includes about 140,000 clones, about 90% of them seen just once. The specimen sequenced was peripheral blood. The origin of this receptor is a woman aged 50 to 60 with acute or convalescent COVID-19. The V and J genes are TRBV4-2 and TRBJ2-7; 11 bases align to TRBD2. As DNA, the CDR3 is TGTGCCAGCAGCCCCGGGACTAGCGGAGAGCAGTACTTC. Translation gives CASSPGTSGEQYF.